Below are 23 T cell receptor beta chains sequenced from a single sample in a study of blood T cells in healthy people across ages. The second PCR ran about 6 to 12 cycles with a sample-barcoded 5' primer and J-beta primers. TCRdb independently ran MiXCR on the 5' RACE reads; one entry per CDR3 protein. The sample carries about 1.8 million distinct CDR3 sequences, around half recorded once. Sequencing used blood. All receptors derive from a woman aged 40 to 55 in good health.

The chain combines TRBV25-1 with TRBJ1-6, with unresolved D. Trimming left V 5 bases short and J 8 bases short, with 16 bases between. CDR3 length: 15 amino acids. The V gene's germline CDR1 is MGHDK and CDR2 SYGVNS. In DNA, the CDR3 is TGTGCCAGCAGTCCCCGGTGGGGAATTGATTCACCCCTCCACTTT. Translation: CASSPRWGIDSPLHF.

The rearrangement joins TRBV20-1 to TRBJ1-5, with D possibly TRBD1 on 6 matching bases. V shed 5 bases and J shed 3 bases, with 11 bases lying between them. Germline V CDR1 and CDR2: DFQATT, SNEGSKA (reference sequence). The CDR3 has 13 residues. As DNA, the CDR3 is TGCAGTGCTGATACAGGGAACAATCAGCCCCAGCATTTT. The encoded protein is CSADTGNNQPQHF.

This clonotype appeared a few times. The V and J genes are TRBV6-5 and TRBJ2-5; tentatively, D is TRBD1 (5 bases). Germline-derived CDR1 and CDR2 are MNHEY and SVGAGI. The CDR3 totals 18 residues. Trimming cost V 0 bases and J 2 bases, with 19 bases left between them. The CDR3 region is CASSYSFSGSLPQETQYF. CDR3 sequence (DNA): TGTGCCAGCAGTTACTCTTTTTCAGGGTCCCTACCACAAGAGACCCAGTACTTC.

The CDR3 loop is CASSDGLKTENYGYTF. Here the CDR3 DNA reads TGTGCCAGCTCAGACGGCCTAAAGACAGAAAACTATGGCTACACCTTC. The rearrangement links TRBV18 to TRBJ1-2; D is perhaps TRBD1 (5 bases). The CDR3 loop spans 16 amino acids. Trimming pared 5 bases from V and 2 bases from J, leaving 18 bases between. Per the germline V gene, CDR1 is KGHSH and CDR2 is LQKENI.

In the case of this clonotype: An end of the junction differs from the germline gene, which may be a read error. The gene calls are TRBV20-1 and TRBJ2-3; possible D gene TRBD2, 6 bases. This CDR3 is built from 14 residues. Germline V CDR1 and CDR2: DFQATT, SNEGSKA (reference sequence). The CDR3 nucleotides read TGCAGTGCTAGATCATCCGGACTAACAGATACGCGGTATTTT. Translation gives CSARSSGLTDTRYF.

A word on this clonotype: One junction end does not reproduce the germline sequence, and a read error may be involved. The CDR3 sequence is CAGSRSRDSYEQYF. CDR3 bases: TGTGCCGGCAGCCGTAGCAGGGACTCCTACGAGCAGTACTTC. The gene calls are TRBV7-8 and TRBJ2-7; D is perhaps TRBD1 (5 bases). Germline CDR1 SGHVS, CDR2 FQNEAQ. This CDR3 contains 14 residues.

The chain carries TRBV6-5 and TRBJ2-3; 8 bases line up with TRBD1. The V segment lost 2 bases and the J segment 5 bases; nucleotides outside the gene matches: 12. This CDR3 is built from 17 residues. Germline values: CDR1 MNHEY, CDR2 SVGAGI. In DNA form, the CDR3 reads TGTGCCAGCAGTTACACAGGAGACAGGGGAAGGGGAGATACGCAGTATTTT. Translated: CASSYTGDRGRGDTQYF.

This clonotype appeared a single time. V usage is TRBV7-9 and J usage is TRBJ2-1; no firm D call. V was trimmed by 4 bases and J by 8 bases, leaving 9 bases between them. CDR1 is SEHNR, CDR2 FQNEAQ, per germline (reference sequence). The length of the CDR3 is 12 residues. The DNA for the CDR3 is TGTGCCAGCAGCTCCGAATTGTATGAGCAGTTCTTC. It specifies CASSSELYEQFF.

This sequence joins TRBV12-3 or TRBV12-4 and TRBJ1-1, with TRBD1 matching over 9 bases. The CDR3 sequence is 17 residues long. The junction had 14 bases not matched to a gene; V was cut back by 6 bases and J by 3 bases. The CDR3 protein is CASSPNRGLRVDTEAFF. CDR3 DNA sequence: TGTGCCAGCAGCCCAAACAGGGGGCTTAGGGTCGACACTGAAGCTTTCTTT.

This rearrangement joins TRBV20-1 to TRBJ2-1; D may correspond to TRBD1 or TRBD2 (5 bases each). The length of the CDR3 is 16 residues. The V end was cut by 4 bases, the J end by 0 bases, with 16 bases between. Germline V gives CDR1 DFQATT, CDR2 SNEGSKA (reference sequence). The CDR3 DNA sequence: TGCAGTGCTACCACGGGGCCGGACTTCTCCTACAATGAGCAGTTCTTC. The encoded protein is CSATTGPDFSYNEQFF.

The rearrangement joins TRBV12-3 or TRBV12-4 to TRBJ2-7; 8 bases are shared with TRBD1. This CDR3 spans 16 amino acids. Losses at the gene ends were 5 bases for V and 2 bases for J; bases not matched to a gene: 11. This CDR3 reads CASSRSPGTGPYEQYF. As DNA, the CDR3 is TGTGCCAGCAGTCGATCCCCTGGGACAGGCCCCTACGAGCAGTACTTC.

The rearrangement uses TRBV9 and TRBJ2-1, with 10 bases that match TRBD2. J was trimmed by 8 bases and V by 3 bases; bases with no gene match: 8. From germline, CDR1 is SGDLS and CDR2 YYNGEE. There are 15 residues in the CDR3. CDR3 amino acids: CASSASGTSVDEQFF. The CDR3 nucleotides are TGTGCCAGCAGCGCCTCCGGGACTAGCGTTGATGAGCAGTTCTTC.

The V call is TRBV28, the J call TRBJ2-5; D might be TRBD2 (5 bases). CDR3 length equals 14 residues. Germline V CDR1 and CDR2: MDHEN, SYDVKM. The germline V and J ends were trimmed by 6 bases and 11 bases, with 22 bases remaining between them. CDR3 sequence reads: CASSLTRRVWEQYF. The CDR3 coding sequence is TGTGCCAGCAGCTTAACTCGGCGCGTGTGGGAGCAGTACTTC.

This chain connects TRBV27 to TRBJ2-3; TRBD1 matches 7 bases. V shed 1 base and J 5 bases; nucleotides not matched to a gene: 6. This CDR3 region has 15 residues. Germline V gives CDR1 MNHEY, CDR2 SMNVEV (reference sequence). As DNA, the CDR3 is TGTGCCAGCAGTTTATACCGGGACAGTCGAGATACGCAGTATTTT. Encoded protein: CASSLYRDSRDTQYF.

This clonotype was detected a few times. This chain links TRBV5-1 with TRBJ2-3, with 8 bases that match TRBD1. Trimming removed 5 bases from V and 0 bases from J; junction bases left unmatched: 5. This CDR3 has 15 amino acids. The germline V gene encodes CDR1 SGHRS and CDR2 YFSETQ. Here the CDR3 DNA reads TGCGCCAGCAGGACAGGGGATACTAGCACAGATACGCAGTATTTT. Translated: CASRTGDTSTDTQYF.

This rearrangement joins TRBV6-2 or TRBV6-3 to TRBJ2-1; no definite D call. The CDR3 runs to 15 residues. The ends were cut back, 4 bases at V and 0 bases at J, with 10 bases in the middle. CDR1 and CDR2 from the germline V gene are MNHEY and SVGEGT. The CDR3 here is CASSWIGISYNEQFF. CDR3 in DNA: TGTGCCAGCAGTTGGATAGGGATCTCCTACAATGAGCAGTTCTTC.

This clonotype has more than one count but fewer than ten. The V and J genes are TRBV29-1 and TRBJ2-5; 8 bases are shared with TRBD2. The CDR3 consists of 16 residues. V lost 2 bases to trimming and J lost 0 bases; unmatched junction nucleotides: 8. The germline V gene has CDR1 SQVTM and CDR2 ANQGSEA. CDR3 amino acids: CSVEKMASGYQETQYF. The CDR3 bases are TGCAGCGTTGAAAAAATGGCTAGCGGGTACCAAGAGACCCAGTACTTC.

J is TRBJ1-4 and V is TRBV5-1; D not resolved. Germline assignment: CDR1 SGHRS and CDR2 YFSETQ. V lost 0 bases and J 5 bases, leaving 8 bases between the germline ends. The CDR3 totals 14 residues. The CDR3 DNA reads as TGCGCCAGCAGCTTGGAGGCAGGAAATGAAAAACTGTTTTTT. Translating it yields CASSLEAGNEKLFF.

This clonotype occurred a few times. The CDR3 region is CAISESSGGFNEQYF. CDR3 nucleotide sequence: TGTGCCATCAGTGAGAGCAGCGGGGGGTTCAATGAGCAGTACTTC. The V gene is TRBV10-3, the J gene TRBJ2-7, with 9 bases matching TRBD2. The V segment lost 2 bases and the J segment 7 bases; nucleotides outside the gene matches: 9. The CDR3 covers 15 residues. Germline CDR1 is ENHRY and CDR2 is SYGVKD.

The chain carries TRBV7-3 and TRBJ2-3, with D possibly TRBD1 on 6 matching bases. V lost 2 bases to trimming and J lost 4 bases, with 16 bases between them. Germline V CDR1 and CDR2: SGHTA, FQGTGA. There are 16 residues in the CDR3. CDR3 bases: TGTGCCAGCAGCTTAGGCGGCAGGGGATTCCCAGATACGCAGTATTTT. This sequence encodes CASSLGGRGFPDTQYF.

The gene calls are TRBV7-8 and TRBJ2-5, with a possible D match to TRBD1 (6 bases). The J call may be mistaken, given a closer DNA end match to TRBJ2-7. This CDR3 spans 16 amino acids. The germline V gene has CDR1 SGHVS and CDR2 FQNEAQ. The CDR3 here is CASSQGPGTIQVEQYF. CDR3 bases: TGTGCCAGCAGCCAAGGGCCCGGGACAATTCAGGTCGAGCAGTACTTC.

CDR3 in amino acids: CATSDPGTATTDTQYF. In nucleotides, the CDR3 is TGTGCCACCAGTGATCCCGGGACAGCCACCACAGATACGCAGTATTTT. This rearrangement joins TRBV24-1 to TRBJ2-3, with 7 bases matching TRBD1. The CDR3 is made up of 16 amino acids. The V and J ends lost 3 bases and 2 bases, in that order; junction bases with no gene match: 7. The germline V gene has CDR1 KGHDR and CDR2 SFDVKD.

The chain employs TRBV6-1 and TRBJ2-6, with D possibly matching TRBD1 (5 bases). From germline, CDR1 is MNHNS and CDR2 SASEGT. This CDR3 is built from 17 residues. Trimming took off 2 bases at V and 0 bases at J, with 11 bases between the two ends. CDR3 bases: TGTGCCAGCAGTGAATGGGGCCCGGACTCTGGGGCCAACGTCCTGACTTTC. Amino acid sequence: CASSEWGPDSGANVLTF.